These 30 T cell receptor beta chains originate from one sample sequenced in a study of blood T cell repertoires in COVID-19. The data were produced by immunoSEQ multiplex PCR, yet TCRdb's version contains in-frame clones alone and is incomplete. Among 120,000 to 150,000 clones, roughly 82% were seen once, and the ten largest hold about 7.2%. Specimen: peripheral blood. All receptors come from a woman aged 45-60 years in a cohort sampled during active or convalescent COVID-19.

The chain recombines TRBV5-1 with TRBJ2-5, with 12 bases that match TRBD2. V trimming: 5 bases; J trimming: 1 base; junction bases outside the gene matches: 9. The CDR3 covers 17 residues. Germline-derived CDR1 and CDR2 are SGHRS and YFSETQ. The CDR3 protein is CASSSSTSGGSQETQYF. CDR3 DNA: TGCGCCAGCAGTTCCAGTACTAGCGGGGGGTCCCAAGAGACCCAGTACTTC.

The chain uses TRBV5-1 and TRBJ1-1; 9 nucleotides align to TRBD1. Trimming at V came to 4 bases and at J to 2 bases, leaving 6 bases not matched to a gene. Germline V CDR1 and CDR2: SGHRS, YFSETQ. There are 15 residues in the CDR3. This CDR3 is CASSKGQGDNTEAFF. CDR3 coding DNA: TGCGCCAGCAGCAAGGGACAGGGCGACAACACTGAAGCTTTCTTT.

This clone was picked up one time. The DNA of the CDR3 is TGCAGCGTTGTGCTGCTTCTCGGGAGGGACGCTGAAGCTTTCTTT. This sequence encodes CSVVLLLGRDAEAFF. The J gene is TRBJ1-1, the V gene TRBV29-1, with D possibly matching TRBD1 (5 bases). The CDR3 loop spans 15 amino acids. The germline V and J ends were trimmed by 4 bases and 6 bases, with 21 bases remaining between them. Germline loops: CDR1 SQVTM, CDR2 ANQGSEA.

The chain couples TRBV5-1 to TRBJ1-1; D remains ambiguous. The V end was cut by 4 bases, the J end by 1 base, with 8 bases between. The germline V gene encodes CDR1 SGHRS and CDR2 YFSETQ. This CDR3 has 13 residues. The CDR3 here is CASSREANTEAFF. The CDR3 coding sequence is TGCGCCAGCAGCCGGGAGGCGAACACTGAAGCTTTCTTT.

The chain carries TRBV5-1 and TRBJ2-5; 12 bases are shared with TRBD2. The CDR3 length is 14 residues. In germline, CDR1 is SGHRS, CDR2 YFSETQ. Trimming took 4 bases from V and 5 from J; bases not matched to a gene: 3. This CDR3 is CASSTSGGQETQYF. The CDR3 nucleotides read TGCGCCAGCAGCACTAGCGGGGGGCAGGAGACCCAGTACTTC.

This clone was found many times. The chain carries TRBV24-1 and TRBJ2-1, with 8 bases aligning to TRBD1. The CDR3 length is 14 residues. The V segment lost 6 bases and the J segment 8 bases; nucleotides outside the gene matches: 8. Germline V gene sequence: CDR1 KGHDR, CDR2 SFDVKD. The CDR3, as DNA: TGTGCCACCAGTTCAAACAGGGGGACGGATGAGCAGTTCTTC. Translating it yields CATSSNRGTDEQFF.

The chain combines TRBV27 with TRBJ1-1; no definite D call. CDR1 and CDR2 (germline): MNHEY, SMNVEV (reference sequence). This CDR3 has 14 amino acids. V was cut by 4 bases and J by 0 bases, with 9 bases left in between. The CDR3 region has the DNA TGTGCCAGCAGTTCCCGGACTTTGAACACTGAAGCTTTCTTT. As protein: CASSSRTLNTEAFF.

The V and J genes are TRBV3-1 (or the pseudogene TRBV3-2) and TRBJ2-7; TRBD2 matches at 8 bases. This CDR3 has 16 amino acids. V was clipped by 4 bases and J by 6 bases; unmatched bases: 14. The germline gives CDR1 LGHDT, CDR2 YNNKEL (reference sequence). The CDR3 spells CASSPDRRGLVGEQYF. The CDR3 bases are TGTGCCAGCAGCCCCGATCGACGGGGACTAGTTGGCGAGCAGTACTTC.

The rearrangement uses TRBV19 and TRBJ1-2; no clear D. V gave up 1 base and J gave up 4 bases, with 13 bases separating them. The CDR3 is 15 amino acids. Germline CDR1 LNHDA, CDR2 SQIVND (reference sequence). This CDR3 reads CASSIGGPGGYGYTF. The CDR3 DNA sequence: TGTGCCAGTAGTATAGGAGGGCCCGGAGGCTATGGCTACACCTTC.

The V gene is TRBV10-3, the J gene TRBJ2-1; D unresolved. Germline V gene data show CDR1 as ENHRY and CDR2 as SYGVKD. V shed 6 bases and J shed 5 bases, with 14 bases lying between them. This CDR3 is 14 amino acids long. Written as DNA, the CDR3 is TGTGCCATCAGCCCCCTGGCGGCAGACAATGAGCAGTTCTTC. Protein sequence: CAISPLAADNEQFF.

The chain carries TRBV11-2 and TRBJ1-6, with D hard to call. Germline CDR1 SGHAT, CDR2 FQNNGV. This CDR3 is built from 14 residues. Trimming stripped 6 bases from V and 2 bases from J, with 8 bases between. The CDR3 DNA is TGTGCCAGCAGTTCCGGGGCCTATAATTCACCCCTCCACTTT. The encoded protein is CASSSGAYNSPLHF. Looking up the rest from reference TRBV11-2 and TRBJ1-6 gives the full variable domain: EAGVAQSPRYKIIEKRQSVAFWCNPISGHATLYWYQQILGQGPKLLIQFQNNGVVDDSQLPKDRFSAERLKGVDSTLKIQPAKLEDSAVYLCASSSGAYNSPLHFGNGTRLTVT.

About this clone: At one end the junction does not follow the germline gene, possibly because of a read error. The rearrangement links TRBV6-1 to TRBJ2-7; TRBD1 matches at 10 bases. The germline CDR1 and CDR2 sequences are MNHNS and SASEGT. The CDR3 loop spans 14 amino acids. In nucleotides, the CDR3 is TGTGCCAGCAGAGAAGACAGGGGGCGTTGGGAGCAGTACTTC. This encodes CASREDRGRWEQYF.

The chain is built from TRBV7-9 and TRBJ1-1; 7 bases fit TRBD1. J was trimmed by 4 bases and V by 4 bases; bases with no gene match: 9. The V gene's germline CDR1 is SEHNR and CDR2 FQNEAQ (reference sequence). This CDR3 comprises 15 residues. CDR3 sequence reads: CASSSSRGRTTEAFF. Written as DNA, the CDR3 is TGTGCCAGCAGCTCATCCAGGGGGAGGACCACTGAAGCTTTCTTT.

The chain has TRBV12-5 and TRBJ1-1; 12 bases line up with TRBD1. CDR1 and CDR2 (germline): LGHNT, FRNRAP. The junction had 7 bases not matched to a gene; V was cut back by 6 bases and J by 8 bases. The CDR3 runs 14 residues. As DNA, the CDR3 is TGTGCTAGTGGAGGGGACAGGGGGCACTTGGAAGCTTTCTTT. It is translated as CASGGDRGHLEAFF.

The chain employs TRBV6-6 and TRBJ2-1; 11 bases map to TRBD2. This CDR3 has 15 amino acids. CDR1 MNHNY and CDR2 SVGAGI come from the germline V gene (reference sequence). With 6 bases clipped from V and 4 bases from J, the junction kept 5 bases outside the gene matches. This CDR3 is CASRETSGGYNEQFF. For the CDR3, the DNA is TGTGCCAGCAGAGAAACTAGCGGGGGTTACAATGAGCAGTTCTTC.

The chain links TRBV24-1 to TRBJ1-2; D unclear. The CDR3 contains 13 residues. The V gene lost 1 base and the J gene lost 7 bases, with 9 bases spanning the gap. Looked up from germline, CDR1 is KGHDR and CDR2 is SFDVKD. CDR3 nucleotides: TGTGCCACCAGTGATTTACGGGAGCGTGGCTACACCTTC. Amino acids: CATSDLRERGYTF.

V is TRBV12-3 or TRBV12-4 and J is TRBJ2-1, with a weak D call TRBD2 (5 bases). The V and J ends lost 8 bases and 6 bases respectively, with 14 bases between them. This CDR3 is 13 amino acids long. CDR3 coding DNA: TGTGCCAGCCTTCCCGGGAATAGCAATGAGCAGTTCTTC. This gives the protein CASLPGNSNEQFF.

This chain connects TRBV6-6 to TRBJ2-1; D gene uncertain. Germline lookup yields CDR1 MNHNY and CDR2 SVGAGI (reference sequence). This CDR3 spans 14 amino acids. Trimming removed 0 bases at V and 7 bases at J, with 10 bases between. DNA for the CDR3: TGTGCCAGCAGTTACTCGAGAGGTCGGAATGAGCAGTTCTTC. Protein: CASSYSRGRNEQFF.

In the case of this clone: The germline gene is not matched at one end of the junction; a read error may be the cause. The chain couples TRBV7-7 to TRBJ1-1, with a possible D match to TRBD1 (6 bases). The CDR3 consists of 13 residues. Germline lookup yields CDR1 SSHAT and CDR2 FNYEAQ (reference sequence). For the CDR3, the DNA is TGTGCTAGCAGCGAGGACAGGAACACTGAAGCTTTCTTT. Translation gives CASSEDRNTEAFF.

The chain employs TRBV19 and TRBJ2-1; D not certain. The CDR3 runs to 14 residues. Germline V gene sequence: CDR1 LNHDA, CDR2 SQIVND (reference sequence). Trimming stripped 7 bases from V and 4 bases from J, with 14 bases between. CDR3 residues: CASTESTGYNEQFF. CDR3 sequence (DNA): TGTGCCAGTACCGAATCGACTGGATACAATGAGCAGTTCTTC.

This sequence joins TRBV7-8 and TRBJ1-2; D call uncertain. Trimming took 1 base from V and 2 from J, leaving 11 bases between them. Germline CDR1 is SGHVS and CDR2 is FQNEAQ. The CDR3 totals 15 residues. The CDR3 region is CASSLGYGGNYGYTF. CDR3 nucleotide sequence: TGTGCCAGCAGCTTAGGTTATGGAGGGAACTATGGCTACACCTTC. The complete variable domain, with remaining parts taken from reference TRBV7-8 and TRBJ1-2, reads GAGVSQSPRYKVAKRGQDVALRCDPISGHVSLFWYQQALGQGPEFLTYFQNEAQLDKSGLPSDRFFAERPEGSVSTLKIQRTQQEDSAVYLCASSLGYGGNYGYTFGSGTRLTVV.

A few counts support this clone. V gene TRBV7-9 combines with J gene TRBJ2-1, with TRBD1 identical over 11 bases. J lost 8 bases, V lost 5 bases, and 8 bases had no gene match. This CDR3 region has 15 residues. CDR1 and CDR2 from the germline V gene are SEHNR and FQNEAQ (reference sequence). CDR3 sequence reads: CASSGGTGGWYEQFF. CDR3 bases: TGTGCCAGCAGCGGAGGGACAGGGGGATGGTATGAGCAGTTCTTC.

V gene TRBV5-1 combines with J gene TRBJ2-7, with 14 bases fitting TRBD2. Unmatched junction bases numbered 5, after V lost 4 bases and J lost 5 bases. There are 15 residues in the CDR3. CDR1 is SGHRS, CDR2 YFSETQ, per germline. CDR3 DNA sequence: TGCGCCAGCAGCCCAGGGACTAGCGGGGGCCACGAGCAGTACTTC. Its protein product is CASSPGTSGGHEQYF.

The chain carries TRBV6-5 and TRBJ2-3; possibly TRBD2 for D (6 bases). The CDR3 is made up of 14 amino acids. V lost 5 bases and J 4 bases, leaving 13 bases between the germline ends. Germline assignment: CDR1 MNHEY and CDR2 SVGAGI. CDR3 DNA: TGTGCCAGCAGTCCGTATAGCGGCGCAGATACGCAGTATTTT. Its protein is CASSPYSGADTQYF.

This clone was counted once. The chain uses TRBV7-2 and TRBJ1-1, with TRBD1 as a possible D gene (5 bases). This CDR3 comprises 13 residues. Trimming took 5 bases from V and 1 from J, leaving 8 bases between them. Germline lookup yields CDR1 SGHTA and CDR2 FQGNSA. The CDR3 sequence: CASSITGNTEAFF. The CDR3 DNA reads as TGTGCCAGCAGCATTACAGGGAACACTGAAGCTTTCTTT.

The chain joins TRBV5-1 to TRBJ2-5; 7 nucleotides line up with TRBD2. In germline, CDR1 is SGHRS, CDR2 YFSETQ. The CDR3 covers 15 residues. V gave up 0 bases and J gave up 3 bases; unmatched junction bases: 5. The CDR3 is CASSLGSGSKETQYF. The CDR3 DNA reads TGCGCCAGCAGCTTGGGTAGCGGGTCTAAAGAGACCCAGTACTTC.

This clone occurred a few times. The gene calls are TRBV30 and TRBJ1-2, with TRBD1 matching 7 bases. CDR3 length: 15 residues. J gave up 8 bases and V 3 bases, and 15 bases lay outside the gene matches. CDR1 is GTSNPN, CDR2 SVGIG, per germline (reference sequence). Here the CDR3 reads CAWRGTAEIFGGYTF. Here the CDR3 DNA reads TGTGCCTGGAGAGGGACAGCGGAAATTTTTGGAGGCTACACCTTC. Supplemented by reference TRBV30 and TRBJ1-2, the full variable domain reads SQTIHQWPATLVQPVGSPLSLECTVEGTSNPNLYWYRQAAGRGLQLLFYSVGIGQISSEVPQNLSASRPQDRQFILSSKKLLLSDSGFYLCAWRGTAEIFGGYTFGSGTRLTVV.

This chain links TRBV5-1 with TRBJ2-5, with 10 bases lining up with TRBD1. The CDR3 runs to 14 residues. Germline V gene sequence: CDR1 SGHRS, CDR2 YFSETQ. Trimming at V came to 2 bases and at J to 5 bases, leaving 3 bases not matched to a gene. CDR3 sequence (DNA): TGCGCCAGCAGCTTCGACAGGGGGCTGGAGACCCAGTACTTC. Its protein product is CASSFDRGLETQYF.

The chain is built from TRBV7-9 and TRBJ2-7, with D perhaps matching TRBD1 (6 bases). Germline V gene data show CDR1 as SEHNR and CDR2 as FQNEAQ (reference sequence). CDR3 length equals 14 residues. V shed 5 bases and J shed 4 bases, with 15 bases lying between them. CDR3 residues: CASSPNRDEYEQYF. CDR3 DNA sequence: TGTGCCAGCAGCCCAAACAGGGATGAATACGAGCAGTACTTC.

The chain employs TRBV7-8 and TRBJ1-1; 7 bases line up with TRBD1. Germline loops: CDR1 SGHVS, CDR2 FQNEAQ. Trimming removed 1 base from V and 4 bases from J; junction bases left unmatched: 3. The CDR3 runs 14 residues. Written as DNA, the CDR3 is TGTGCCAGCAGCTTAGATCCAGGGGGCACTGAAGCTTTCTTT. It translates to CASSLDPGGTEAFF. The whole variable domain, filled in from reference TRBV7-8 and TRBJ1-1, reads GAGVSQSPRYKVAKRGQDVALRCDPISGHVSLFWYQQALGQGPEFLTYFQNEAQLDKSGLPSDRFFAERPEGSVSTLKIQRTQQEDSAVYLCASSLDPGGTEAFFGQGTRLTVV.